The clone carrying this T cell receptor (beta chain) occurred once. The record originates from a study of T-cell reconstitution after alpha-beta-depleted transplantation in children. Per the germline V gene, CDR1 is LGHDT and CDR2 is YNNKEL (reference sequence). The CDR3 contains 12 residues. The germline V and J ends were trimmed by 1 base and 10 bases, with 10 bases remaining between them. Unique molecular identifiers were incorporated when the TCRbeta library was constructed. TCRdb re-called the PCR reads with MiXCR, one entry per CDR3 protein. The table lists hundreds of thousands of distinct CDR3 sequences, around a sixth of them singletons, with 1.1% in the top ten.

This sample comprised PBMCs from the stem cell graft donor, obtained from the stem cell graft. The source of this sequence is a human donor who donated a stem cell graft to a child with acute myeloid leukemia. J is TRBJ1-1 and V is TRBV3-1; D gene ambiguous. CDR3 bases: TGTGCCAGCAGCCAAGGTGTACAGCGAGCTTTCTTT. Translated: CASSQGVQRAFF.